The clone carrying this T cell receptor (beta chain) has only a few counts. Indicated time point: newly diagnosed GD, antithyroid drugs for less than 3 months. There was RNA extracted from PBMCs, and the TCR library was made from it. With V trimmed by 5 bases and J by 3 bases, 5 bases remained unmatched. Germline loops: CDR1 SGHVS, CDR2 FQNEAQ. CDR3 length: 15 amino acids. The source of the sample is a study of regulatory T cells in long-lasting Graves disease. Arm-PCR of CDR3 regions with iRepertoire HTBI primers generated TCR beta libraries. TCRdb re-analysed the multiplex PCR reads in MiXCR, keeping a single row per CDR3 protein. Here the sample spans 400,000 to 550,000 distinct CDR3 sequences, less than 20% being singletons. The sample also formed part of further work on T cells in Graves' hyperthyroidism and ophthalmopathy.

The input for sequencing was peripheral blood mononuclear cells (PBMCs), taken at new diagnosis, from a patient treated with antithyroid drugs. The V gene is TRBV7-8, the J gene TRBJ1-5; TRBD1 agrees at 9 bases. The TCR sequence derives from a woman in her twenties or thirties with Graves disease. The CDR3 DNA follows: TGTGCCAGCAGCGCGGACAGGGGAAACAATCAGCCCCAGCATTTT. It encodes CASSADRGNNQPQHF. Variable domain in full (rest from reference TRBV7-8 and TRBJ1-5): GAGVSQSPRYKVAKRGQDVALRCDPISGHVSLFWYQQALGQGPEFLTYFQNEAQLDKSGLPSDRFFAERPEGSVSTLKIQRTQQEDSAVYLCASSADRGNNQPQHFGDGTRLSIL.